These T cell receptor beta chains were read from a single sample in a study of blood T cells in healthy people across ages. One entry per CDR3 protein, called by TCRdb with MiXCR from the 5' RACE reads. The data hold some 1,000,000 distinct CDR3 sequences, with roughly 24% observed a single time. The sample also formed part of further work on T cells of mothers and their children.

Sequenced: blood. The receptors here all came from a girl between 2 and 10 years old in good health. Each CDR3 is given with its conserved first and last residue. Each record gives: clone size, D gene, J gene, V gene, CDR3 DNA, CDR3 protein. D genes are given only for firm matches. The size entry is marked missing in some rows and otherwise reads once, few, many or a size class.

clone_size: .
d_call: .
j_call: TRBJ1-3
v_call: TRBV25-1
cdr3_nt: TGTGCCAGCACCCTCCGGGCTACCTCTGGAAACACCATATATTTT
cdr3_aa: CASTLRATSGNTIYF

clone_size: .
d_call: .
j_call: TRBJ1-5
v_call: TRBV29-1
cdr3_nt: TGCAGCGTTGTTATGGTAGGGCCTGATCAGCCCCAGCATTTT
cdr3_aa: CSVVMVGPDQPQHF

clone_size: .
d_call: .
j_call: TRBJ2-3
v_call: TRBV20-1
cdr3_nt: TGCAGTGCCCCTGGGAGAGGAGCAGATACGCAGTATTTT
cdr3_aa: CSAPGRGADTQYF

clone_size: .
d_call: .
j_call: TRBJ1-5
v_call: TRBV20-1
cdr3_nt: TGCAGTGCTAGTGGGATTGGTCAGCCCCAGCATTTT
cdr3_aa: CSASGIGQPQHF

clone_size: .
d_call: TRBD1
j_call: TRBJ2-5
v_call: TRBV28
cdr3_nt: TGTGCCAGCATTGCTGGACAGGGTGAGACCCAGTACTTC
cdr3_aa: CASIAGQGETQYF

clone_size: few
d_call: TRBD1
j_call: TRBJ1-6
v_call: TRBV7-9
cdr3_nt: TGTGCCAGCAGCCAGAGAGGGAGGACAGGCGATTCACCCCTCCACTTT
cdr3_aa: CASSQRGRTGDSPLHF

clone_size: .
d_call: .
j_call: TRBJ2-7
v_call: TRBV5-1
cdr3_nt: TGCGCCAGCAGCGAACGACAGCCTTCCTCCTACGAGCAGTACTTC
cdr3_aa: CASSERQPSSYEQYF

clone_size: .
d_call: .
j_call: TRBJ1-6
v_call: TRBV7-2
cdr3_nt: TGTGCCAGCAGCTTAGTAGCCTCCTATAATTCACCCCTCCACTTT
cdr3_aa: CASSLVASYNSPLHF

clone_size: .
d_call: .
j_call: TRBJ2-3
v_call: TRBV7-2
cdr3_nt: TGTGCCAGCAGCTTAGGAGGATTGAATACGCAGTATTTT
cdr3_aa: CASSLGGLNTQYF

clone_size: few
d_call: .
j_call: TRBJ1-2
v_call: TRBV29-1
cdr3_nt: TGCAGCGTTGAAGATCGGGAAGCTAACTATGGCTACACCTTC
cdr3_aa: CSVEDREANYGYTF

clone_size: .
d_call: .
j_call: TRBJ2-7
v_call: TRBV7-9
cdr3_nt: TGTGCCAGCAAGCCGGGGAACTCCTACGAGCAGTACTTC
cdr3_aa: CASKPGNSYEQYF

clone_size: .
d_call: .
j_call: TRBJ1-4
v_call: TRBV12-3/TRBV12-4
cdr3_nt: TGTGCCAGCAGCCGAACGGACCTGTCTGAAAAACTGTTTTTT
cdr3_aa: CASSRTDLSEKLFF

clone_size: .
d_call: .
j_call: TRBJ1-2
v_call: TRBV6-2/TRBV6-3
cdr3_nt: TGTGCCAGCAGTGAGGACTATGGCTACACCTTC
cdr3_aa: CASSEDYGYTF

clone_size: .
d_call: .
j_call: TRBJ2-5
v_call: TRBV10-3
cdr3_nt: TGTGCCATCACCGAGTGGCGTCTGGAGACCCAGTACTTC
cdr3_aa: CAITEWRLETQYF

clone_size: .
d_call: TRBD1
j_call: TRBJ2-1
v_call: TRBV12-3/TRBV12-4
cdr3_nt: TGTGCCAGCAGGCCCACATCCGGGACAGCAGTGAATGAGCAGTTCTTC
cdr3_aa: CASRPTSGTAVNEQFF

clone_size: few
d_call: .
j_call: TRBJ2-2
v_call: TRBV7-2
cdr3_nt: TGTGCCAGCAGCCGGCGGGGGCCCGACACCGGGGAGCTGTTTTTT
cdr3_aa: CASSRRGPDTGELFF

clone_size: .
d_call: TRBD1
j_call: TRBJ1-2
v_call: TRBV6-2/TRBV6-3
cdr3_nt: TGTGCCAGCAGTTGGGACAGGGGACCCCGGGGCTACACCTTC
cdr3_aa: CASSWDRGPRGYTF

clone_size: .
d_call: .
j_call: TRBJ1-5
v_call: TRBV7-8
cdr3_nt: TGTGCCAGCAGCTTAGTAACTGAACTTTTCAATCAGCCCCAGCATTTT
cdr3_aa: CASSLVTELFNQPQHF

clone_size: few
d_call: .
j_call: TRBJ2-7
v_call: TRBV7-8
cdr3_nt: TGTGCCAGCAGCTCTTCGCCGTCTGGTATGAAGCAGTACTTC
cdr3_aa: CASSSSPSGMKQYF

clone_size: .
d_call: .
j_call: TRBJ2-5
v_call: TRBV20-1
cdr3_nt: TGCAGTGCTAGGCTGACGGGACTTCAGTGCTTC
cdr3_aa: CSARLTGLQCF

clone_size: few
d_call: .
j_call: TRBJ2-1
v_call: TRBV7-2
cdr3_nt: TGTGCCAGCAGTCCTCACCCCTACAATGAGCAGTTCTTC
cdr3_aa: CASSPHPYNEQFF

clone_size: few
d_call: TRBD2
j_call: TRBJ2-5
v_call: TRBV29-1
cdr3_nt: TGCAGCGGGGAGCTAGCGGGCCTACAAGAGACCCAGTACTTC
cdr3_aa: CSGELAGLQETQYF